A single sample is the source of the 7 T cell receptor beta chains below, sequenced in a study of T-cell memory formation after mild COVID-19. One entry per CDR3 protein results from TCRdb running MiXCR on the 5' RACE reads. The sample has approximately 480,000 distinct CDR3 sequences, roughly 18% seen once. What was sequenced was PBMCs or a T cell subset sorted from them (not recorded which). Receptors originate from an adult woman who had mild COVID-19 (a few samples of this study predate the infection). Cell type and time point are not known.

This chain joins TRBV10-3 and TRBJ2-5; a weak D match, TRBD2 (5 bases). Trimming pared 4 bases from V and 1 base from J, leaving 7 bases between. This CDR3 spans 13 amino acids. The germline CDR1 and CDR2 sequences are ENHRY and SYGVKD. This CDR3 reads CAISAGSQETQYF. The CDR3 DNA reads TGTGCCATCAGTGCGGGGAGCCAAGAGACCCAGTACTTC.

This clonotype appeared a few times. V and J are TRBV11-1 and TRBJ2-5; 10 bases agree with TRBD2. This CDR3 is built from 16 residues. The germline V gene encodes CDR1 SGHAT and CDR2 FQDESV (reference sequence). Losses at the gene ends were 6 bases for V and 0 bases for J; bases not matched to a gene: 7. The CDR3 sequence: CASRPSSGGYQETQYF. CDR3 in DNA: TGTGCCAGCAGACCTTCTAGCGGGGGTTACCAAGAGACCCAGTACTTC.

CDR3 region: CASSPARQGTQHF. As DNA, the CDR3 is TGTGCCAGCAGCCCCGCCCGCCAGGGTACCCAGCATTTT. The genes are TRBV7-2 and TRBJ1-5, with a tentative D call TRBD1 (5 bases). Germline V gene sequence: CDR1 SGHTA, CDR2 FQGNSA. The CDR3 contains 13 residues. Between the trimmed V and J ends, which lost 5 bases and 11 bases, there was a span of 16 bases.

This rearrangement joins TRBV20-1 to TRBJ1-5; D perhaps matches TRBD1 (5 bases). This CDR3 is built from 12 residues. Trimming took 6 bases from V and 6 from J, leaving 12 bases between them. Looked up from germline, CDR1 is DFQATT and CDR2 is SNEGSKA (reference sequence). Here the CDR3 DNA reads TGCAGTGCCGCGGGGGGACGTCAGCCCCAGCATTTT. Translated, it gives CSAAGGRQPQHF.

This clonotype was observed a handful of times. V is TRBV5-1 and J is TRBJ2-4, with 7 bases that match TRBD2. J lost 0 bases, V lost 1 base, and 7 bases had no gene match. CDR3 size: 17 residues. CDR1 and CDR2 from the germline V gene are SGHRS and YFSETQ. CDR3 protein: CASSLWGGPEAKNIQYF. CDR3 nucleotide sequence: TGCGCCAGCAGCTTGTGGGGGGGTCCTGAAGCCAAAAACATTCAGTACTTC.

This chain uses TRBV15 with TRBJ2-1; 10 bases line up with TRBD2. The CDR3 length is 16 residues. Germline V gives CDR1 LNHNV, CDR2 YYDKDF (reference sequence). V gave up 0 bases and J gave up 8 bases; unmatched junction bases: 7. Here the CDR3 reads CATSRDHGTSVYEQFF. CDR3 in DNA: TGTGCCACCAGCAGAGATCATGGGACTAGCGTCTATGAGCAGTTCTTC.

The V and J genes are TRBV5-1 and TRBJ1-1; 7 bases line up with TRBD1. The germline gives CDR1 SGHRS, CDR2 YFSETQ. CDR3 length: 15 residues. The J segment lost 0 bases and the V segment lost 4 bases, leaving 6 bases of the junction unmatched. CDR3 bases: TGCGCCAGCAGCCCACCGACAGGGTTGAACACTGAAGCTTTCTTT. It yields the protein CASSPPTGLNTEAFF.